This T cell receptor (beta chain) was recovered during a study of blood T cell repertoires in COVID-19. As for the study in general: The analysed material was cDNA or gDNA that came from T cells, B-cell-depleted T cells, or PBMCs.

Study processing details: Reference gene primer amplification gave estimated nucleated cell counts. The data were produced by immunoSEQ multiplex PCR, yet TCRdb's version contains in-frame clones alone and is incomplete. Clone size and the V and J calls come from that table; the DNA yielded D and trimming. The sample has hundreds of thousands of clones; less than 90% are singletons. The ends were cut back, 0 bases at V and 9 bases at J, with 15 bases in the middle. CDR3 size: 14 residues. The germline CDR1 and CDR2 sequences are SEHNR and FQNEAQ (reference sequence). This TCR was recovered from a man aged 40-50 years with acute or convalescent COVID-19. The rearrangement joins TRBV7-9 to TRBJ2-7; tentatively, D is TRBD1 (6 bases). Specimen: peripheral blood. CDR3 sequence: CASSLALQGVRQYF. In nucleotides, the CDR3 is TGTGCCAGCAGCTTAGCGCTACAGGGTGTTAGGCAGTACTTC.